The 8 T cell receptor beta chains below all came from one sample that was sequenced in a study of blood T cell repertoires in COVID-19. Assay used: immunoSEQ multiplex PCR; TCRdb lists only in-frame clones, some missing. The profile shows 250,000 to 300,000 clones, about 90% of them singletons. The source material was PBMCs or T cells enriched from blood (not recorded which). Source of these receptors: a human donor in a cohort exposed to, infected with or recovered from COVID-19 (not recorded which). The donor label of this sample is uncertain.

This chain links TRBV5-1 with TRBJ1-1, with D unresolved. This CDR3 is built from 12 residues. Germline lookup yields CDR1 SGHRS and CDR2 YFSETQ. The CDR3 is CATSDLNTEAFF. In DNA, the CDR3 is TGCGCTACCTCAGACTTGAACACTGAAGCTTTCTTT.

In DNA, the CDR3 is TGCGCCAGCAGCTTGGAAGTCGGTAATGAGCAGTTCTTC. Translation: CASSLEVGNEQFF. The chain carries TRBV5-1 and TRBJ2-1, with unresolved D. Trimming took 0 bases from V and 7 from J, leaving 8 bases between them. There are 13 residues in the CDR3. Germline V gene sequence: CDR1 SGHRS, CDR2 YFSETQ. Based on the CDR3 plus reference TRBV5-1 and TRBJ2-1, the full variable domain is KAGVTQTPRYLIKTRGQQVTLSCSPISGHRSVSWYQQTPGQGLQFLFEYFSETQRNKGNFPGRFSGRQFSNSRSEMNVSTLELGDSALYLCASSLEVGNEQFFGPGTRLTVL.

The CDR3 spells CASSPTGYGYTF. The CDR3 nucleotides read TGTGCCAGCAGCCCGACAGGGTATGGCTACACCTTC. The chain employs TRBV12-3 or TRBV12-4 and TRBJ1-2; 7 bases fit TRBD1. V was clipped by 6 bases and J by 5 bases; unmatched bases: 3. The CDR3 contains 12 residues.

The rearrangement uses TRBV10-2 and TRBJ1-1; D is unresolved. The CDR3 has 18 amino acids. CDR1 is WSHSY, CDR2 SAAADI, per germline. Trimming pared 2 bases from V and 7 bases from J, leaving 26 bases between. This CDR3 is CASSESGPISYQAREAFF. CDR3 nucleotide sequence: TGCGCCAGCAGTGAGAGCGGACCCATCTCTTATCAAGCCCGTGAAGCTTTCTTT.

The CDR3 DNA reads as TGTGCCAGCAGCCAACAGGGTTCCACAGATACGCAGTATTTT. This translates into CASSQQGSTDTQYF. This chain connects TRBV3-1 (or the pseudogene TRBV3-2) to TRBJ2-3, with a possible D match to TRBD1 (5 bases). The CDR3 is 14 amino acids. Trimming pared 2 bases from V and 2 bases from J, leaving 8 bases between. In germline, CDR1 is LGHDT, CDR2 YNNKEL (reference sequence).

The chain joins TRBV3-1 (or the pseudogene TRBV3-2) to TRBJ1-3; D is unclear. Germline CDR1 reads LGHDT; CDR2 reads YNNKEL (reference sequence). The CDR3 extends over 13 amino acids. V lost 1 base and J lost 11, with 12 bases in between. As DNA, the CDR3 is TGTGCCAGCAGCCAAGCCATCAGACAATCCATATATTTT. Protein product: CASSQAIRQSIYF.

The chain carries TRBV19 and TRBJ2-2; D unclear. Germline assignment: CDR1 LNHDA and CDR2 SQIVND (reference sequence). The CDR3 loop spans 13 amino acids. V was shortened by 1 base and J by 6 bases, with 6 bases between the two germline ends. The CDR3 here is CASSIVLSGELFF. DNA of the CDR3: TGTGCCAGTAGTATAGTTCTATCCGGGGAGCTGTTTTTT. Full variable domain (remainder filled in from reference TRBV19 and TRBJ2-2): DGGITQSPKYLFRKEGQNVTLSCEQNLNHDAMYWYRQDPGQGLRLIYYSQIVNDFQKGDIAEGYSVSREKKESFPLTVTSAQKNPTAFYLCASSIVLSGELFFGEGSRLTVL.

The chain is built from TRBV2 and TRBJ1-1; 8 bases line up with TRBD1. Germline V gene data show CDR1 as SNHLY and CDR2 as FYNNEI. V was pared by 2 bases and J by 1 base, with 9 bases of the junction left unmatched. The CDR3 is 17 amino acids. The CDR3 region is CASSEQGALGGNTEAFF. Written as DNA, the CDR3 is TGTGCCAGCAGTGAACAGGGGGCTTTAGGTGGGAACACTGAAGCTTTCTTT.